The 26 T cell receptor beta chains listed next were all sequenced from one sample in a study of T cells after yellow fever vaccination. TCRdb re-called the 5' RACE reads through MiXCR, storing one row per CDR3 protein. The sample gives 120,000 or so distinct CDR3 sequences, approximately 16% of which show up once; roughly two fifths is in the top ten. This specimen consisted of CD8+ T cells sorted from PBMCs, obtained 5 days after the yellow fever booster vaccination. These receptors originate from a man younger than 30 who received the YFV17D yellow fever vaccine.

This clonotype was seen a handful of times. The DNA for the CDR3 is TGTGCCAGCAGTCCTAGCGGGGGGTCCTACGAGCAGTACGTC. Translation: CASSPSGGSYEQYV. The V call is TRBV28, the J call TRBJ2-7; TRBD2 agrees at 11 bases. After removal of 5 bases from V and 1 base from J, the junction contained 1 base not matched to a gene. Germline CDR1 and CDR2: MDHEN and SYDVKM. CDR3 length: 14 residues.

This clonotype was observed a handful of times. The chain carries TRBV5-5 and TRBJ1-5; no firm D call. Germline CDR1 is SGHKS and CDR2 is YYEKEE (reference sequence). The CDR3 runs to 13 residues. Trimming pared 4 bases from V and 6 bases from J, leaving 11 bases between. The CDR3 nucleotides read TGTGCCAGCAGCCTCCGGCCCAGTCAGCCCCAGCATTTT. Amino acids: CASSLRPSQPQHF.

This chain connects TRBV4-2 to TRBJ2-7, with a possible D match to TRBD2 (5 bases). The CDR3 length is 15 residues. V was cut by 4 bases and J by 0 bases, with 13 bases left in between. CDR1 is LGHNA and CDR2 is YNFKEQ in the germline V gene. CDR3 nucleotide sequence: TGTGCCAGCAGCCCCCCTGCTGGGAGCTCCTACGAGCAGTACTTC. Translating it yields CASSPPAGSSYEQYF.

V is TRBV27 and J is TRBJ2-3; the D is unclear. Per the germline V gene, CDR1 is MNHEY and CDR2 is SMNVEV (reference sequence). Trimming pared 4 bases from V and 3 bases from J, leaving 14 bases between. The CDR3 runs to 15 residues. The CDR3 bases are TGTGCCAGCAGTTCACCTATGGTAGAGACAGATACGCAGTATTTT. Encoded protein: CASSSPMVETDTQYF.

The V call is TRBV7-8, the J call TRBJ1-1; D perhaps matches TRBD1 (6 bases). The CDR3 totals 16 residues. Germline V CDR1 and CDR2: SGHVS, FQNEAQ. Trimming removed 5 bases at V and 2 bases at J, with 18 bases between. The CDR3 sequence is CASSITRGTLNTEAFF. For the CDR3, the DNA is TGTGCCAGCAGCATTACACGGGGGACACTAAACACTGAAGCTTTCTTT.

V is TRBV6-6 and J is TRBJ2-7; TRBD1 matches 11 bases. V was pared by 6 bases and J by 2 bases, with 6 bases of the junction left unmatched. There are 15 residues in the CDR3. Germline V gives CDR1 MNHNY, CDR2 SVGAGI (reference sequence). The CDR3 DNA is TGTGCCAGCAGACGGACAGGGGGCTACCCCTACGAGCAGTACTTC. It yields the protein CASRRTGGYPYEQYF.

V is TRBV5-6 and J is TRBJ2-5; D not resolved. The CDR3 is 14 residues long. Germline V gene lookup returns CDR1 SGHDT and CDR2 YYEEEE. The V end was cut by 3 bases, the J end by 5 bases, with 14 bases between. CDR3 bases: TGTGCCAGCAGCTGGGAAAGGGTGGAGGAGACCCAGTACTTC. Amino acids: CASSWERVEETQYF.

This clonotype has ten or more counts. This chain joins TRBV2 and TRBJ2-3; D ambiguous. The CDR3 spans 12 residues. V was shortened by 3 bases and J by 0 bases, with 1 base between the two germline ends. Germline-derived CDR1 and CDR2 are SNHLY and FYNNEI. The CDR3 loop is CASSDSTDTQYF. CDR3 bases: TGTGCCAGCAGTGACAGCACAGATACGCAGTATTTT. The variable domain in full, with the rest retrieved from reference TRBV2 and TRBJ2-3, is EPEVTQTPSHQVTQMGQEVILRCVPISNHLYFYWYRQILGQKVEFLVSFYNNEISEKSEIFDDQFSVERPDGSNFTLKIRSTKLEDSAMYFCASSDSTDTQYFGPGTRLTVL.

V is TRBV4-2 and J is TRBJ2-1; TRBD2 aligns across 9 bases. The V and J ends lost 0 bases and 4 bases, in that order; junction bases with no gene match: 4. CDR3 size: 16 residues. Looked up from germline, CDR1 is LGHNA and CDR2 is YNFKEQ. This chain's CDR3 is CASSQDGSGGYNEQFF. CDR3 in DNA: TGTGCCAGCAGCCAAGATGGTAGCGGGGGATACAATGAGCAGTTCTTC.

This clonotype turned up a few times. V gene TRBV4-1 combines with J gene TRBJ1-1; D not certain. The CDR3 is made up of 12 amino acids. V was shortened by 4 bases and J by 6 bases, with 9 bases between the two germline ends. Germline V CDR1 and CDR2: MGHRA, YSYEKL. The CDR3 protein is CASSREGAEAFF. CDR3 nucleotide sequence: TGCGCCAGCAGCCGAGAGGGAGCTGAAGCTTTCTTT.

This clonotype was counted between two and nine times. This chain links TRBV24-1 with TRBJ2-2; tentative D call: TRBD1 (7 bases). CDR3 length equals 16 residues. Germline V gene data show CDR1 as KGHDR and CDR2 as SFDVKD. V was pared by 4 bases and J by 2 bases, with 13 bases between. Here the CDR3 DNA reads TGTGCCACCAGTGACCGGGGGACAGTTAACACCGGGGAGCTGTTTTTT. Protein product: CATSDRGTVNTGELFF.

The rearrangement uses TRBV2 and TRBJ1-1; TRBD1 might be the D (5 bases). The V gene's germline CDR1 is SNHLY and CDR2 FYNNEI. Trimming took 3 bases from V and 5 from J, leaving 10 bases between them. This CDR3 region has 13 residues. This chain's CDR3 is CASSDRAGTEAFF. CDR3 DNA sequence: TGTGCCAGCAGTGACAGGGCAGGAACTGAAGCTTTCTTT.

The chain recombines TRBV7-2 with TRBJ2-1; D call uncertain. This CDR3 region has 16 residues. The ends were cut back, 1 base at V and 4 bases at J, with 14 bases in the middle. Germline V gives CDR1 SGHTA, CDR2 FQGNSA. CDR3 in amino acids: CASSLGQLVDYNEQFF. As DNA, the CDR3 is TGTGCCAGCAGCTTAGGGCAGCTTGTCGATTACAATGAGCAGTTCTTC.

The chain carries TRBV6-5 and TRBJ2-2, with D perhaps matching TRBD2 (5 bases). The germline V and J ends were trimmed by 2 bases and 1 base, with 8 bases remaining between them. Germline V gives CDR1 MNHEY, CDR2 SVGAGI. The length of the CDR3 is 15 residues. CDR3 DNA sequence: TGTGCCAGCAGTTACCCCGGGGTGAACACCGGGGAGCTGTTTTTT. It codes for CASSYPGVNTGELFF.

Only a few counts were recorded for this clonotype. The chain carries TRBV6-5 and TRBJ2-7, with 8 bases lining up with TRBD1. After removal of 10 bases from V and 5 bases from J, the junction contained 13 bases not matched to a gene. CDR3 length: 14 amino acids. From germline, CDR1 is MNHEY and CDR2 SVGAGI. The chain's CDR3 is CATRPGTGSHEQYF. The CDR3 DNA follows: TGTGCCACCCGCCCCGGGACAGGTTCTCACGAGCAGTACTTC.

In this sample, this clonotype turned up a few times. J is TRBJ2-4 and V is TRBV4-3; TRBD2 is a possible D gene (6 bases). CDR3 length equals 19 residues. Trimming cost V 0 bases and J 7 bases, with 25 bases left between them. Germline lookup yields CDR1 LGHNA and CDR2 YSLEER. The CDR3 is CASSQDGSSTVLEHNIQYF. For the CDR3, the DNA is TGCGCCAGCAGCCAAGACGGGAGTTCCACTGTCCTCGAACACAACATTCAGTACTTC.

This clonotype was detected a few times. The V call is TRBV4-3, the J call TRBJ2-7, with a tentative D call TRBD1 (6 bases). Per germline, CDR1 LGHNA and CDR2 YSLEER. The CDR3 length is 14 residues. The V and J ends lost 0 bases and 7 bases respectively, with 13 bases between them. CDR3 coding DNA: TGCGCCAGCAGCCAAGAAATGGACAGCAGGGAGCAGTACTTC. This sequence encodes CASSQEMDSREQYF.

This chain links TRBV29-1 with TRBJ2-1, with TRBD1 matching over 7 bases. This CDR3 comprises 13 residues. Germline CDR1 reads SQVTM; CDR2 reads ANQGSEA. Trimming cost V 7 bases and J 7 bases; bases outside gene matches: 10. The DNA for the CDR3 is TGCAGCGGCAATACAGGGGCCCTAAATGAGCAGTTCTTC. It codes for CSGNTGALNEQFF.

This clonotype was counted at least ten times. CDR3 nucleotide sequence: TGCGCCAGCAGCCAAGGCCGGGACTGGGTGGCAGAGACCCAGTACTTC. This translates into CASSQGRDWVAETQYF. The V call is TRBV4-1, the J call TRBJ2-5, with D possibly TRBD2 on 6 matching bases. The germline CDR1 and CDR2 sequences are MGHRA and YSYEKL. The V end lost 1 base, the J end lost 4 bases, and 16 bases lay between the germline ends. This CDR3 comprises 16 residues.

The CDR3 DNA sequence: TGCGCCAGCAGCCAAGGACAGTCGAACACCGGGGAGCTGTTTTTT. Its translation is CASSQGQSNTGELFF. The chain recombines TRBV4-1 with TRBJ2-2; TRBD1 is a possible D gene (5 bases). V was cut by 1 base and J by 0 bases, with 6 bases left in between. The germline gives CDR1 MGHRA, CDR2 YSYEKL. The CDR3 covers 15 residues.

This clonotype has just a few counts. CDR3 nucleotide sequence: TGTGCCAGCAGTGCTCTGGGGGGGCGCGCCGCCGGGGAGCTGTTTTTT. Amino acid sequence: CASSALGGRAAGELFF. The rearrangement links TRBV6-1 to TRBJ2-2; TRBD2 is a possible D gene (7 bases). Trimming left V 4 bases short and J 6 bases short, with 18 bases between. Germline V lookup: CDR1 MNHNS, CDR2 SASEGT. The CDR3 has 16 residues.

This chain connects TRBV6-2 or TRBV6-3 to TRBJ2-2; 8 nucleotides line up with TRBD2. V lost 0 bases and J lost 3; bases outside the gene matches: 6. The germline V gene has CDR1 MNHEY and CDR2 SVGEGT. The length of the CDR3 is 17 residues. The CDR3 loop is CASSYSPSGGDTGELFF. The CDR3 DNA reads TGTGCCAGCAGTTACTCACCCAGCGGGGGAGACACCGGGGAGCTGTTTTTT.

V gene TRBV6-1 combines with J gene TRBJ2-4, with D uncertain. The CDR3 runs 16 residues. V lost 8 bases, J lost 1 base, and 18 bases lay in between. Germline V lookup: CDR1 MNHNS, CDR2 SASEGT. CDR3 residues: CASEALYLGAKNIQYF. CDR3 sequence (DNA): TGTGCCAGCGAAGCTCTATATTTGGGGGCCAAAAACATTCAGTACTTC.

The chain uses TRBV7-6 and TRBJ2-7; tentatively, D is TRBD2 (6 bases). V dropped 2 bases and J dropped 4 bases, with 12 bases sitting between them. The germline gives CDR1 SGHVS, CDR2 FNYEAQ. This CDR3 has 14 residues. The CDR3 loop reads CASSLSGERYEQYF. The DNA of the CDR3 is TGTGCCAGCAGCTTATCGGGGGAACGTTACGAGCAGTACTTC.

This clonotype was recorded a few times. This rearrangement joins TRBV7-9 to TRBJ2-3; D gene uncertain. CDR1 and CDR2 (germline): SEHNR, FQNEAQ (reference sequence). V dropped 2 bases and J dropped 5 bases, with 8 bases sitting between them. The CDR3 runs to 13 residues. The CDR3 region is CASSLWAGDTQYF. The DNA of the CDR3 is TGTGCCAGCAGCTTATGGGCCGGAGATACGCAGTATTTT. The entire variable domain, with the rest obtained from reference TRBV7-9 and TRBJ2-3, is as follows: DTGVSQNPRHKITKRGQNVTFRCDPISEHNRLYWYRQTLGQGPEFLTYFQNEAQLEKSRLLSDRFSAERPKGSFSTLEIQRTEQGDSAMYLCASSLWAGDTQYFGPGTRLTVL.

Ten or more counts support this clonotype. V gene TRBV7-8 combines with J gene TRBJ2-5, with D tentatively TRBD1 (7 bases). Germline V gene sequence: CDR1 SGHVS, CDR2 FQNEAQ. V gave up 5 bases and J gave up 5 bases, with 21 bases separating them. This CDR3 has 16 residues. The chain's CDR3 is CASSAERQGGGETQYF. The CDR3 nucleotides read TGTGCCAGCAGCGCAGAAAGACAGGGTGGAGGGGAGACCCAGTACTTC.